These 26 T cell receptor beta chains originate from one sample sequenced in a study of CD8 T cells in Susac syndrome. cDNA came from roughly 0.53 to 1 ug RNA primed by random hexamers. TCRdb reprocessed the immunoSEQ multiplex PCR reads with MiXCR, giving one entry per CDR3 protein. The sample lists approximately 120,000 distinct CDR3 sequences; around 95% were seen once. The sequencing input was CD4+ T cells from PBMCs. Every receptor here comes from a human donor in good health.

This chain joins TRBV29-1 and TRBJ2-7, with D perhaps matching TRBD1 (5 bases). Germline V gene sequence: CDR1 SQVTM, CDR2 ANQGSEA. Trimming pared 5 bases from V and 3 bases from J, leaving 8 bases between. This CDR3 has 11 residues. CDR3 DNA sequence: TGCAGCGTTCAAACAGGCTACGAGCAGTACTTC. Amino acid sequence: CSVQTGYEQYF.

The chain links TRBV6-5 to TRBJ2-7; TRBD1 matches at 9 bases. This CDR3 is built from 15 residues. The V gene end was trimmed by 2 bases and the J gene end by 2 bases; junction bases not matched to a gene: 4. Looked up from germline, CDR1 is MNHEY and CDR2 is SVGAGI. The CDR3 nucleotides read TGTGCCAGCAGTTACGATCGGACAGGGGCCTACGAGCAGTACTTC. It specifies CASSYDRTGAYEQYF.

This chain connects TRBV3-1 to TRBJ2-1; either TRBD1 or TRBD2 may fit D (5 bases each). The V and J ends lost 6 bases and 9 bases respectively, with 18 bases between them. The CDR3 sequence is 14 residues long. Germline-derived CDR1 and CDR2 are LGHDT and YNNKEL (reference sequence). The CDR3 protein is CASSLTGARSEQFF. In nucleotides, the CDR3 is TGTGCCAGCAGTCTTACCGGGGCCCGGAGTGAGCAGTTCTTC.

V is TRBV29-1 and J is TRBJ1-1, with D possibly TRBD1 on 5 matching bases. CDR3 size: 13 residues. Germline V gene lookup returns CDR1 SQVTM and CDR2 ANQGSEA. The V and J ends lost 4 bases and 3 bases respectively, with 12 bases between them. CDR3 region: CSVVRVGDTEAFF. The CDR3 DNA follows: TGCAGCGTTGTCAGGGTAGGAGACACTGAAGCTTTCTTT.

The gene calls are TRBV29-1 and TRBJ1-2, with D perhaps TRBD1 (6 bases). CDR3 length: 11 amino acids. Germline V gene sequence: CDR1 SQVTM, CDR2 ANQGSEA. The CDR3 loop reads CRVGDKGGYTF. CDR3 bases: TGCAGAGTGGGGGACAAGGGGGGCTACACCTTC.

V gene TRBV7-2 combines with J gene TRBJ2-5; D possibly corresponds to TRBD2 (5 bases). V shed 2 bases and J shed 4 bases, with 14 bases lying between them. Germline CDR1 SGHTA, CDR2 FQGNSA. The CDR3 runs to 15 residues. CDR3 loop: CASSLSRTLRETQYF. The DNA of the CDR3 is TGTGCCAGCAGCTTATCTAGGACTCTCCGAGAGACCCAGTACTTC.

The chain joins TRBV3-1 to TRBJ1-2, with D perhaps matching TRBD1 (6 bases). This CDR3 has 13 residues. CDR1 LGHDT and CDR2 YNNKEL come from the germline V gene (reference sequence). V was clipped by 4 bases and J by 8 bases, with 14 bases between them. DNA of the CDR3: TGTGCCAGCAGCCCAGGGGCCTGGAAGGGCTACACCTTC. It yields the protein CASSPGAWKGYTF.

As DNA, the CDR3 is TGTGCCAGCAGCCAAGCTGGCGGGAATCAGCCCCAGCATTTT. This codes for CASSQAGGNQPQHF. The rearrangement joins TRBV3-1 to TRBJ1-5, with D hard to call. Deletions cut 1 base from V and 4 bases from J, with 8 bases between. The CDR3 is 14 amino acids. Germline V CDR1 and CDR2: LGHDT, YNNKEL (reference sequence).

V is TRBV6-5 and J is TRBJ1-1, with TRBD1 identical over 7 bases. CDR1 is MNHEY and CDR2 is SVGAGI in the germline V gene. The J segment lost 4 bases and the V segment lost 0 bases, leaving 2 bases of the junction unmatched. This CDR3 has 14 amino acids. The CDR3 spells CASSYSTGRTEAFF. In DNA form, the CDR3 reads TGTGCCAGCAGTTACTCGACAGGGCGCACTGAAGCTTTCTTT.

The J gene is TRBJ2-3, the V gene TRBV9; D tentatively fits TRBD1 or TRBD2 (6 bases each). Germline V gene data show CDR1 as SGDLS and CDR2 as YYNGEE. V was trimmed by 1 base and J by 6 bases, leaving 9 bases between them. The CDR3 contains 13 residues. CDR3 in amino acids: CASSVQGRDTQYF. The CDR3, as DNA: TGTGCCAGCAGCGTACAGGGGAGGGATACGCAGTATTTT.

The V call is TRBV29-1, the J call TRBJ2-7; 7 nucleotides match TRBD2. CDR3 length equals 12 residues. Germline V gene lookup returns CDR1 SQVTM and CDR2 ANQGSEA. V was pared by 4 bases and J by 2 bases, with 2 bases of the junction left unmatched. The CDR3 is CSVAAGAYEQYF. The CDR3 DNA follows: TGCAGCGTTGCGGCGGGGGCCTACGAGCAGTACTTC.

The rearrangement joins TRBV7-9 to TRBJ2-5; D not resolved. The germline V gene has CDR1 SEHNR and CDR2 FQNEAQ (reference sequence). V shed 1 base and J shed 3 bases, with 9 bases lying between them. The CDR3 runs 14 residues. The CDR3 DNA reads TGTGCCAGCAGCTTAGATGGCGGAAAAGAGACCCAGTACTTC. Encoded protein: CASSLDGGKETQYF.

This chain uses TRBV5-1 with TRBJ2-1; tentatively, D is TRBD1 (6 bases). The CDR3 extends over 14 amino acids. V was shortened by 3 bases and J by 8 bases, with 15 bases between the two germline ends. Per germline, CDR1 SGHRS and CDR2 YFSETQ. In DNA form, the CDR3 reads TGCGCCAGCAGCTCCTTGATACAGGGACATGAGCAGTTCTTC. Translating gives CASSSLIQGHEQFF.

The CDR3, as DNA: TGTGCCAGCAACCCAGGGGCGGGATATGGCTACACCTTC. Translating it yields CASNPGAGYGYTF. The chain employs TRBV2 and TRBJ1-2, with D tentatively TRBD1 (6 bases). V lost 7 bases and J lost 5, with 14 bases in between. The CDR3 runs 13 residues. Per germline, CDR1 SNHLY and CDR2 FYNNEI.

The chain employs TRBV7-2 and TRBJ2-5; 12 bases are shared with TRBD2. The CDR3 length is 18 residues. Trimming removed 4 bases from V and 5 bases from J; junction bases left unmatched: 14. The germline gives CDR1 SGHTA, CDR2 FQGNSA. CDR3 amino acids: CASSSARLAGGSAETQYF. The CDR3 nucleotides are TGTGCCAGCAGCTCCGCCCGGCTAGCGGGAGGGTCGGCTGAGACCCAGTACTTC.

The chain links TRBV7-3 to TRBJ2-3; D is uncertain. CDR1 and CDR2 from the germline V gene are SGHTA and FQGTGA. V was cut by 5 bases and J by 4 bases, with 13 bases left in between. The CDR3 contains 14 residues. The DNA of the CDR3 is TGTGCCAGCAGCCGAAATTCGGGCGCAGATACGCAGTATTTT. Translated, it gives CASSRNSGADTQYF.

This rearrangement joins TRBV7-2 to TRBJ2-7, with 8 nucleotides matching TRBD1. This CDR3 has 16 residues. V dropped 4 bases and J dropped 4; count of bases not matched to a gene: 12. Germline V CDR1 and CDR2: SGHTA, FQGNSA. The DNA of the CDR3 is TGTGCCAGCAGCTCCCAGGGACAGGCAGATGGGTACGAGCAGTACTTC. It specifies CASSSQGQADGYEQYF.

This sequence joins TRBV2 and TRBJ2-7, with 10 positions matching TRBD2. CDR1 SNHLY and CDR2 FYNNEI come from the germline V gene. This CDR3 region has 16 residues. Germline trimming cut 6 bases from V and 2 bases from J; bases unmatched to any gene: 10. CDR3 residues: CASRGGLSGRAYEQYF. The CDR3 bases are TGTGCCAGCAGAGGGGGACTAAGCGGGAGGGCCTACGAGCAGTACTTC.

The chain links TRBV4-3 to TRBJ2-5, with D maybe TRBD2 (6 bases). V gave up 5 bases and J gave up 5 bases, with 21 bases separating them. Germline V gene data show CDR1 as LGHNA and CDR2 as YSLEER. This CDR3 region has 16 residues. In DNA, the CDR3 is TGCGCCAGCAGCTCCCGAAAGGAGGGATTGAGGGAGACCCAGTACTTC. Translating gives CASSSRKEGLRETQYF.

The V and J genes are TRBV10-3 and TRBJ2-5, with 8 bases matching TRBD2. Per the germline V gene, CDR1 is ENHRY and CDR2 is SYGVKD. The J segment lost 1 base and the V segment lost 5 bases, leaving 6 bases of the junction unmatched. CDR3 size: 15 residues. The CDR3 sequence is CAISLTSGAQETQYF. The DNA of the CDR3 is TGTGCCATCAGTTTAACTAGCGGCGCCCAAGAGACCCAGTACTTC.

The CDR3 DNA is TGTGCCAGCATTGCCGCCGGGGGCAGGGGGGCCAACGTCCTGACTTTC. Its translation is CASIAAGGRGANVLTF. The chain combines TRBV28 with TRBJ2-6; D may be TRBD1 or TRBD2 (6 bases each). This CDR3 has 16 amino acids. Trimming shortened V by 7 bases and J by 4 bases, and 17 bases separated the two germline ends. Per germline, CDR1 MDHEN and CDR2 SYDVKM.

To note about this clonotype: An end of the junction does not agree with germline; a read error may underlie this. The chain carries TRBV20-1 and TRBJ1-5; D remains ambiguous. The germline V gene encodes CDR1 DFQATT and CDR2 SNEGSKA (reference sequence). The CDR3 runs to 14 residues. The CDR3 protein is CSAKTTLSNQPQHF. CDR3 nucleotides: TGCAGTGCTAAGACGACTCTTAGCAACCAGCCCCAGCATTTT.

J is TRBJ1-1 and V is TRBV29-1, with TRBD1 matching 7 bases. CDR1 and CDR2 (germline): SQVTM, ANQGSEA. The V and J ends lost 6 bases and 1 base, in that order; junction bases with no gene match: 5. This CDR3 has 13 amino acids. The CDR3 nucleotides are TGCAGCGTCAGGACAGGTCAGAACACTGAAGCTTTCTTT. Translation gives CSVRTGQNTEAFF.

The chain couples TRBV7-2 to TRBJ2-3; no reliable D call. CDR3 length: 12 residues. V lost 7 bases, J lost 7 bases, and 12 bases lay in between. Germline V gives CDR1 SGHTA, CDR2 FQGNSA. CDR3 DNA: TGTGCCAGCACCTCTCCACCGAATACGCAGTATTTT. It translates to CASTSPPNTQYF.

The chain links TRBV9 to TRBJ1-2, with 8 bases lining up with TRBD1. The CDR3 covers 15 residues. Germline values: CDR1 SGDLS, CDR2 YYNGEE. V trimming: 2 bases; J trimming: 4 bases; junction bases outside the gene matches: 7. In DNA, the CDR3 is TGTGCCAGCAGCGTTAGACAGGGGAGCGGCTATGGCTACACCTTC. Translating gives CASSVRQGSGYGYTF.

The sample holds a few counts of this clonotype. This chain links TRBV12-3 or TRBV12-4 with TRBJ2-3, with a tentative D call TRBD2 (6 bases). The CDR3 loop spans 13 amino acids. The ends were cut back, 8 bases at V and 0 bases at J, with 9 bases in the middle. For the CDR3, the DNA is TGTGCCAGCCGCCGGGGGAGCACAGATACGCAGTATTTT. It codes for CASRRGSTDTQYF.